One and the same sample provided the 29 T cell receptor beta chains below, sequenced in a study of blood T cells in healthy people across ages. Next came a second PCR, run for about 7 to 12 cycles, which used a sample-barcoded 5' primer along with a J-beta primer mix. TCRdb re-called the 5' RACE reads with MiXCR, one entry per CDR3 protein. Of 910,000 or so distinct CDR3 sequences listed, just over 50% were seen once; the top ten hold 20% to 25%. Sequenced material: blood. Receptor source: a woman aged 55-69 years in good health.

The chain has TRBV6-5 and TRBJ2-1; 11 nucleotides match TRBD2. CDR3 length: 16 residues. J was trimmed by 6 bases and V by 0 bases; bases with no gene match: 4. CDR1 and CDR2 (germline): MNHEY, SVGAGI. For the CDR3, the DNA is TGTGCCAGCAGTTACTCTAGCGGGAGGGCCAGCAATGAGCAGTTCTTC. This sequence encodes CASSYSSGRASNEQFF.

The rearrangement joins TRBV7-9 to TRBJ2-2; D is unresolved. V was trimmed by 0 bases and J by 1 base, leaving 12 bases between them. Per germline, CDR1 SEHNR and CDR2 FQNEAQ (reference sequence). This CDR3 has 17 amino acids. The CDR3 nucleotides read TGTGCCAGCAGCTTAGCGCCTTCGGCAGGGAACACCGGGGAGCTGTTTTTT. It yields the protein CASSLAPSAGNTGELFF.

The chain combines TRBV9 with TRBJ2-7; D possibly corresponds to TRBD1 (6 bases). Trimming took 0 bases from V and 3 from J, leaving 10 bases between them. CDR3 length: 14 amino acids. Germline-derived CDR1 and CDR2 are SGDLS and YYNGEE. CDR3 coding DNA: TGTGCCAGCAGCGTAGGGGGGCCTAACTACGAGCAGTACTTC. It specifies CASSVGGPNYEQYF.

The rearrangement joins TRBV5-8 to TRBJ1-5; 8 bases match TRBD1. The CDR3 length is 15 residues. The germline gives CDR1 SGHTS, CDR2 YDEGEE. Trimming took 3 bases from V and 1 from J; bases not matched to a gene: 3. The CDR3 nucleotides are TGTGCCAGCAGCTGGGACAGGAGGAGCAATCAGCCCCAGCATTTT. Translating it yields CASSWDRRSNQPQHF.

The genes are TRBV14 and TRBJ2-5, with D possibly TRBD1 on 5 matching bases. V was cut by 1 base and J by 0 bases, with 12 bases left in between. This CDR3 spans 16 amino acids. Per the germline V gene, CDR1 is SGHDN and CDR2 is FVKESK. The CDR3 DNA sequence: TGTGCCAGCAGCCAAGGCTTCAGGGTCTACCAAGAGACCCAGTACTTC. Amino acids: CASSQGFRVYQETQYF.

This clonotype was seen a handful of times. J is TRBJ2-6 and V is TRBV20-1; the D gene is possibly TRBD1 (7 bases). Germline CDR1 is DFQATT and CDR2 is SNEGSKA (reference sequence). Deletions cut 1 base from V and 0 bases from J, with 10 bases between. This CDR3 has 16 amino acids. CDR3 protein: CSARGRGDSGANVLTF. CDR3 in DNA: TGCAGTGCTAGAGGCAGGGGGGACTCTGGGGCCAACGTCCTGACTTTC.

The CDR3 nucleotides are TGTGCCAGCAGTTTCCCCGGGAGCCTCTACGAGCAGTACTTC. Its protein is CASSFPGSLYEQYF. J is TRBJ2-7 and V is TRBV28; a possible D gene is TRBD2 (6 bases). The V gene's germline CDR1 is MDHEN and CDR2 SYDVKM. The CDR3 is made up of 14 amino acids. Trimming stripped 3 bases from V and 3 bases from J, with 12 bases between.

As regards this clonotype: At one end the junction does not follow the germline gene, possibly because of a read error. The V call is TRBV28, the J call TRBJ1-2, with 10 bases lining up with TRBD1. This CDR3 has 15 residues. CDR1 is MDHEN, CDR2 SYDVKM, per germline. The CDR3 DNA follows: TGTGCCAGCAGGTTATTTGGACAGGGGGTAGGTGGCTACACCTTC. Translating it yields CASRLFGQGVGGYTF.

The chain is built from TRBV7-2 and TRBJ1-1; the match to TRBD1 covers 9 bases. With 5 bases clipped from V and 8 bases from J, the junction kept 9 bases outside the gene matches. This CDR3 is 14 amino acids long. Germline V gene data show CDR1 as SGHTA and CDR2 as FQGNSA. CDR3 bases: TGTGCCAGCAGCACCCAACAGGGGGCGTACGAAGCTTTCTTT. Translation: CASSTQQGAYEAFF.

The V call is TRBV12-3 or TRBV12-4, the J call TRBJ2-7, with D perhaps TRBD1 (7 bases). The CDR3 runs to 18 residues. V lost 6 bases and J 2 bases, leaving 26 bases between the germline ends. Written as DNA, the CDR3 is TGTGCCAGCAGGAGGGGGCGGGGCGGTATTGGCTCTCCCTACGAGCAGTACTTC. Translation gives CASRRGRGGIGSPYEQYF.

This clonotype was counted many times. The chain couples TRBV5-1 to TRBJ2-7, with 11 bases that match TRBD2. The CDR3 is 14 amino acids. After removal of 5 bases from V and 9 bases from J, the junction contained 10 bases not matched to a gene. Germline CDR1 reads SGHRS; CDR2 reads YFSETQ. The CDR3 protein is CASRGTSGRTGQYF. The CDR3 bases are TGCGCCAGCAGGGGGACTAGCGGACGTACGGGGCAGTACTTC.

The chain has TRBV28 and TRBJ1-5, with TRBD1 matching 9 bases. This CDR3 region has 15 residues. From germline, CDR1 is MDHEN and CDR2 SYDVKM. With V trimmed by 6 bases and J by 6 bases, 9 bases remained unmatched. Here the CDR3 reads CASREPGTGFQPQHF. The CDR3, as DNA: TGTGCCAGCAGGGAACCCGGGACAGGGTTTCAGCCCCAGCATTTT. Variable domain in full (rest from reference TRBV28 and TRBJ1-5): DVKVTQSSRYLVKRTGEKVFLECVQDMDHENMFWYRQDPGLGLRLIYFSYDVKMKEKGDIPEGYSVSREKKERFSLILESASTNQTSMYLCASREPGTGFQPQHFGDGTRLSIL.

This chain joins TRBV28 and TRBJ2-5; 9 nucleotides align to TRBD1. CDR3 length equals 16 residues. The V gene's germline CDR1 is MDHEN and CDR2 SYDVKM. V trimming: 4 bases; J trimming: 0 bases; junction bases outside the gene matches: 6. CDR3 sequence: CASSSGTGTYQETQYF. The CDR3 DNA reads TGTGCCAGCAGTTCCGGGACAGGGACCTACCAAGAGACCCAGTACTTC.

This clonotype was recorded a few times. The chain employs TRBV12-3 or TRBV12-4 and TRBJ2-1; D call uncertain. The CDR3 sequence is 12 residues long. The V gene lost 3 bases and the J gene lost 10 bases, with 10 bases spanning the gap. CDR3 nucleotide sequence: TGTGCCAGCAGTTTTGGACCCGAAGAGCAGTTCTTC. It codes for CASSFGPEEQFF.

For the CDR3, the DNA is TGTGCCAGCAGCCAACCAGGGGGGGCCCACGAGCAGTACTTC. Translating gives CASSQPGGAHEQYF. The genes are TRBV14 and TRBJ2-5, with D perhaps matching TRBD1 or TRBD2 (7 bases each). The J call may be incorrect, as the DNA end agrees better with TRBJ2-7. The CDR3 loop spans 14 amino acids. CDR1 and CDR2 from the germline V gene are SGHDN and FVKESK.

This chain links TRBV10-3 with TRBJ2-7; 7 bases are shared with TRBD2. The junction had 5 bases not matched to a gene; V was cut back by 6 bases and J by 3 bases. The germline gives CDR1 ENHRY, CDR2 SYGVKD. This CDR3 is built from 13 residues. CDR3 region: CAIRGGGDYEQYF. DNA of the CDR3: TGTGCCATCAGGGGCGGGGGAGACTACGAGCAGTACTTC.

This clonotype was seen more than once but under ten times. The CDR3 coding sequence is TGCAGTGCTAGAGATCTTCGGCTAGGGCATGAGCAGTTCTTC. Translating gives CSARDLRLGHEQFF. The chain combines TRBV20-1 with TRBJ2-1; D remains unclear. With 0 bases removed from V and 8 bases from J, the gap between germline ends came to 14 bases. Germline loops: CDR1 DFQATT, CDR2 SNEGSKA (reference sequence). This CDR3 has 14 residues.

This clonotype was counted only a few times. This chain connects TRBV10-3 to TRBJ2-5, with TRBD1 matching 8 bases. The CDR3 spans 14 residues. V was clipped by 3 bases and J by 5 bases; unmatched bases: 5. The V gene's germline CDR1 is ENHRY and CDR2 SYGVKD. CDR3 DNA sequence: TGTGCCATCAGTGATAGGACAGGGCGGGAGACCCAGTACTTC. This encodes CAISDRTGRETQYF.

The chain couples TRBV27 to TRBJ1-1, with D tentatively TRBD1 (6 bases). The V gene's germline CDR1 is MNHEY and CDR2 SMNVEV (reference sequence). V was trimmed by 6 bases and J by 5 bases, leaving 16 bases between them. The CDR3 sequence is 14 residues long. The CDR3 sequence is CASSRTGWGTEAFF. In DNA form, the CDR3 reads TGTGCCAGCAGCCGTACAGGGTGGGGGACTGAAGCTTTCTTT.

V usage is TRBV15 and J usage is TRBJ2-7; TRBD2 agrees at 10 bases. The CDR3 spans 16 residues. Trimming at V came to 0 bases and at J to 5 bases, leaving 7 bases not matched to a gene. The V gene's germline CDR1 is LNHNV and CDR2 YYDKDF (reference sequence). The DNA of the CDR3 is TGTGCCACCAGCAGAGATCAGGGACTAGCGTCTGACGAGCAGTACTTC. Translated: CATSRDQGLASDEQYF.

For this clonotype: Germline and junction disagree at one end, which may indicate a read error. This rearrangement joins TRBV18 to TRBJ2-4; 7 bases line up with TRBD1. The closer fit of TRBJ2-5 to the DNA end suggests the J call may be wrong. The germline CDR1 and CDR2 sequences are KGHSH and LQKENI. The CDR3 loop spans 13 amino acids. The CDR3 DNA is TGTGCCAGCTCGCCACAGGGGAAGAAGACCCAGTACTTC. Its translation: CASSPQGKKTQYF.

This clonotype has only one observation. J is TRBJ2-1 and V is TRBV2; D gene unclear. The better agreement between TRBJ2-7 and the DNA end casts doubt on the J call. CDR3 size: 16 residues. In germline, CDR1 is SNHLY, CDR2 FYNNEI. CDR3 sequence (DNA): TGTGCCAGCGCCTACCTGGCGCGCAGCTCCTACAATGAGCAGTACTTC. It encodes CASAYLARSSYNEQYF.

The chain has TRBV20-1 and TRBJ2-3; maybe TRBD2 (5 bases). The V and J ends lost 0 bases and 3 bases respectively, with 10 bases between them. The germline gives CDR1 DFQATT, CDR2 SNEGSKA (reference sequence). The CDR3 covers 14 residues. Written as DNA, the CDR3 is TGCAGTGCTAGAGAGGTTAGCGAGACAGATACGCAGTATTTT. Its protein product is CSAREVSETDTQYF.

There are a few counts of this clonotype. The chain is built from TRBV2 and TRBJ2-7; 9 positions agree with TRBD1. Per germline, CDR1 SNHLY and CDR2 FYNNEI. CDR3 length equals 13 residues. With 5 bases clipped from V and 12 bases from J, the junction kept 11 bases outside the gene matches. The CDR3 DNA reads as TGTGCCAGCAGTTCACAGGGGGCGGCCTCGCTGTACTTC. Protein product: CASSSQGAASLYF. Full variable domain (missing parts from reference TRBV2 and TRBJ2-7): EPEVTQTPSHQVTQMGQEVILRCVPISNHLYFYWYRQILGQKVEFLVSFYNNEISEKSEIFDDQFSVERPDGSNFTLKIRSTKLEDSAMYFCASSSQGAASLYFGPGTRLTVT.

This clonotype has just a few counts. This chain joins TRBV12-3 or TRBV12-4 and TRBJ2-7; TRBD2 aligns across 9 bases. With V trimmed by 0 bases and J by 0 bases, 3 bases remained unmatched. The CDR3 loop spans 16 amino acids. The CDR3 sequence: CASSLASGSSSYEQYF. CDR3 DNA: TGTGCCAGCAGTTTAGCTAGCGGGAGTTCCTCCTACGAGCAGTACTTC.

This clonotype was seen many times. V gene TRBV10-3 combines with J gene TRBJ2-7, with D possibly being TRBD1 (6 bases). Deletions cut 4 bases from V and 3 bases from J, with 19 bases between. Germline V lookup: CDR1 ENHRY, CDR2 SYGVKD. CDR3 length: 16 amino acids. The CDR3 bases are TGTGCCATCAGTGCCGCGACAGGCGGCCGTGTCTACGAGCAGTACTTC. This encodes CAISAATGGRVYEQYF.

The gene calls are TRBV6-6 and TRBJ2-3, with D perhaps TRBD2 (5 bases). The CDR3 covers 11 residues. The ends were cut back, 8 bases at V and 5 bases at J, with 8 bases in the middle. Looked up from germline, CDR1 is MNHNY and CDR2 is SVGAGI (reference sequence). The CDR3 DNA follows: TGTGCCAGCTGGAGGAGAGATACGCAGTATTTT. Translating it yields CASWRRDTQYF.

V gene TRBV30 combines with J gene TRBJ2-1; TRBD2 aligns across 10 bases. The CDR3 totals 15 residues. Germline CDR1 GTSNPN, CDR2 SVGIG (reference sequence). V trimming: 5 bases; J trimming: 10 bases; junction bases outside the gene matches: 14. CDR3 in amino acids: CAWAPPSGRSGEQFF. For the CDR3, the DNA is TGTGCCTGGGCCCCCCCTAGCGGGAGATCGGGGGAGCAGTTCTTC.

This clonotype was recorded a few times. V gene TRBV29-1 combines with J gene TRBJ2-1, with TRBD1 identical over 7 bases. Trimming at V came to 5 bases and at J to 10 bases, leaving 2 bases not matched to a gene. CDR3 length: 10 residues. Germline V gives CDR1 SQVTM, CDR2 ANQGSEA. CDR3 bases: TGCAGCGTTCAGGACAGGGAGCAGTTCTTC. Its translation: CSVQDREQFF.